The present T cell receptor beta chain was sequenced within a study of identical twins. Study conclusions and caveats: Among monozygotic twins, out-of-frame TCR alpha sharing exceeded what models predicted. Fewer insertions were carried by abundant cord blood beta clonotypes, but none was seen in memory repertoires. Among out-of-frame alpha sequences shared by twins, low generation probability occurred in excess.

Germline values: CDR1 DFQATT, CDR2 SNEGSKA (reference sequence). Trimming stripped 6 bases from V and 1 base from J, with 7 bases between. This CDR3 comprises 11 residues. TCRdb called the 5' RACE reads again in MiXCR, with one record for every CDR3 protein. Altogether under 900,000 distinct CDR3 sequences are present, 18% being singletons, with the ten largest covering around 13%. As for this clonotype: What it binds is unknown.

This sample was shared with a second study, whose subject was T cells expressing NK-cell markers. This second report adds: Where a few donors were concerned, these clonotypes also led the CD3+CD56-NKG2C+ fraction.

The sequence came from a woman between 18 and 30 years old in good health. The chain combines TRBV20-1 with TRBJ2-7; TRBD2 might be the D (5 bases). The sequenced material came from PBMCs. CDR3 nucleotides: TGCAGTGCGAAGCGGTCCTACGAGCAGTACTTC. This sequence encodes CSAKRSYEQYF.